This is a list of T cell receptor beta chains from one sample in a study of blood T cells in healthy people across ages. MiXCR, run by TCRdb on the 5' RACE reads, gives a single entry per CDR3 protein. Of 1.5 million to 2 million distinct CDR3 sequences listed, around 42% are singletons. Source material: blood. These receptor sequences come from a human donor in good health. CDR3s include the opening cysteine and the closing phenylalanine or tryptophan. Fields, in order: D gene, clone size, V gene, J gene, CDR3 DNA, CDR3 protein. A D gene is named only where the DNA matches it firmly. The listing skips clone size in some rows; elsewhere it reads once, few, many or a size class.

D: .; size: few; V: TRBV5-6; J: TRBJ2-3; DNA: TGTGCCAGCAGCCCGGGACTCCTGGTCACAGATACGCAGTATTTT; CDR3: CASSPGLLVTDTQYF
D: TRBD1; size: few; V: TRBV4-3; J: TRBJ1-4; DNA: TGCGCCAGCAGCCGTGGACAGGGGGTTGAAAAACTGTTTTTT; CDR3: CASSRGQGVEKLFF
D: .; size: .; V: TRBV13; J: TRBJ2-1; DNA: TGTGCCAGCAGCTTAGATTCGAGGGGGTACGGTGAGCAGTTCTTC; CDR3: CASSLDSRGYGEQFF
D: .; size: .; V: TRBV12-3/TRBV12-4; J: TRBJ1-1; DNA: TGTGCCAGCAGCCCCTTTGAGACTGAAGCTTTCTTT; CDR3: CASSPFETEAFF
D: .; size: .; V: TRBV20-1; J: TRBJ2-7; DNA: TGCAGTGCTAGAGACAGGGGAGGGGTTTACGAGCAGTACTTC; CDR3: CSARDRGGVYEQYF
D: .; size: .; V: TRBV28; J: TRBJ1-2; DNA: TGTGCCAGCAGTAACCAGGACGGGGCCTATGGCTACACCTTC; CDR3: CASSNQDGAYGYTF
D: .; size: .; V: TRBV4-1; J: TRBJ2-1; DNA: TGCGCCAGCAGCCAAGAGGACGTACCGACCTACAATGAGCAGTTCTTC; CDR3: CASSQEDVPTYNEQFF
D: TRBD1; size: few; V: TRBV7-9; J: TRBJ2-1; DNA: TGTGCCAGCAGGGGACAGGGAAGGAATGAGCAGTTCTTC; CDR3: CASRGQGRNEQFF
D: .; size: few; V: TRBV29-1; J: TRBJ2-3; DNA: TGCAGCGTTCTGGACGCAGATACGCAGTATTTT; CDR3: CSVLDADTQYF
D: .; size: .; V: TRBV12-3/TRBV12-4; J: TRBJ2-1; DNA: TGTACCAGCAGTTCAGGATACAATGAGCAGTTCTTC; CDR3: CTSSSGYNEQFF
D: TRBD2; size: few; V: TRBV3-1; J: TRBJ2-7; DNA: TGTGCCAGCAGCTTAGTAGCGGGGGGTACCTACGAGCAGTACTTC; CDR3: CASSLVAGGTYEQYF
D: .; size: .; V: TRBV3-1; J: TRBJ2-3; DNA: TGTGCCAGCAGCCAGATGGTAGACACAGATACGCAGTATTTT; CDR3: CASSQMVDTDTQYF
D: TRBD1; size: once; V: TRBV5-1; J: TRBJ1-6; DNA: TGCGCCTTCCCTCCAGGGGGAGCAGGTAATTCACCCCTCCACTTT; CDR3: CAFPPGGAGNSPLHF
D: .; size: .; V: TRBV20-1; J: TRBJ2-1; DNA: TGCAGTGCTCCAGACAGACACTCCTACAATGAGCAGTTCTTC; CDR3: CSAPDRHSYNEQFF
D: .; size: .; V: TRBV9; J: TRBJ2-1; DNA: TGTGCCAGCAGCGTATTAGGGAGACCAGGGTACAATGAGCAGTTCTTC; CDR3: CASSVLGRPGYNEQFF
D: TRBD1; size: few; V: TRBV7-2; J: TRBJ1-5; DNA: TGTGCCAGCAGCTTAGGCCGACAGGGGTCAAATCAGCCCCAGCATTTT; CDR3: CASSLGRQGSNQPQHF
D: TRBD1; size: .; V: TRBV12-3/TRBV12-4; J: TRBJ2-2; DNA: TGTGCCAGCAGGAAGACAGGGCTGAACACCGGGGAGCTGTTTTTT; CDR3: CASRKTGLNTGELFF
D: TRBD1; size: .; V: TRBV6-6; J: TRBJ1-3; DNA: TGTGCCAGCAGTTACGGGCAGGGGGCGTATGGAAACACCATATATTTT; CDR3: CASSYGQGAYGNTIYF
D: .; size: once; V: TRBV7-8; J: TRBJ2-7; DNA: TGTGCCAGCAGCCCCAGTGGGCAGGGGCATAACGAGCAGTACTTC; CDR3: CASSPSGQGHNEQYF
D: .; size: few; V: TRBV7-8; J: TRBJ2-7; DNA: TGTGCCAGCAGCCCCCTCCGGACAGATCCCCTATCGCTTCGTGAGCAGTACTTC; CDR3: CASSPLRTDPLSLREQYF
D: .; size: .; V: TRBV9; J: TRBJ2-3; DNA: TGTGCCAGCAGCCCCCGGGGGACCGTAGATACGCAGTATTTT; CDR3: CASSPRGTVDTQYF
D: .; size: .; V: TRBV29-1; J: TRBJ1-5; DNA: TGCAGCGTTGTGCCGGAGATTAATCAGCCCCAGCATTTT; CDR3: CSVVPEINQPQHF
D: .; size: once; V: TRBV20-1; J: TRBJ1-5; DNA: TGCAGTGCTAGACTCGGGCAGAGGCAGCCCCAGCATTTT; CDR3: CSARLGQRQPQHF
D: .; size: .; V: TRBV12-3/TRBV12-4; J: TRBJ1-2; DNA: TGTGCCAGCAGTTTAATGGGGGGATTTGGCTACACCTTC; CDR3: CASSLMGGFGYTF
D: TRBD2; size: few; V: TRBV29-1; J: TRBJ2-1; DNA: TGCAGCGTTGTTGGAGGGAGGGCATACAATGAGCAGTTCTTC; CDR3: CSVVGGRAYNEQFF
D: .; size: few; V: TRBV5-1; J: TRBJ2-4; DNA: TGCGCCAGCAGCTTGGAGGGGTACTTC; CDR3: CASSLEGYF
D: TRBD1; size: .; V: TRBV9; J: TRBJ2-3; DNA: TGTGCCAGCAGCGTAGTTCCGGGACAGGGGACAGATACGCAGTATTTT; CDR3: CASSVVPGQGTDTQYF
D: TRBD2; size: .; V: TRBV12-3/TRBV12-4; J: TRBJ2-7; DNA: TGTGCCAGCAGTTTAATAGCGGGTGACACCTACGAGCAGTACTTC; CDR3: CASSLIAGDTYEQYF
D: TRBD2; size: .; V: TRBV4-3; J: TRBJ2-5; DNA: TGCGCCAGCAGCCAAGACCGCGGGGGACTGGTGACCCAGTACTTC; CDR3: CASSQDRGGLVTQYF
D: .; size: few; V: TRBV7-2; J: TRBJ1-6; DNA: TGTGCCAGCAGCCAGTACAGGGATTCACCCCTCCACTTT; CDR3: CASSQYRDSPLHF
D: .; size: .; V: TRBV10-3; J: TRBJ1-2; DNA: TGTGCCACCAGTGAGGCCGGATTGAGCTATGGCTACACCTTC; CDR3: CATSEAGLSYGYTF
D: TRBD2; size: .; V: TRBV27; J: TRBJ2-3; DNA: TGTGCTAGTGGAAAAATCGGGGGGACCACAGATACGCAGTATTTT; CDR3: CASGKIGGTTDTQYF
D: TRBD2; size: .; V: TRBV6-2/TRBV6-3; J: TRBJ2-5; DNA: TGTGCCAGCAGTTACCCCTCGAAGCGGGGGGACCAAGAGACCCAGTACTTC; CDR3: CASSYPSKRGDQETQYF
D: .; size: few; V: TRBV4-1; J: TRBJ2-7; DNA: TGCGCCAGCAGCCAAGAGGTCGGGTCCGAGCAGTACTTC; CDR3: CASSQEVGSEQYF
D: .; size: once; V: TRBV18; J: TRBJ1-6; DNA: TGTGCCAGCTCACCGGTAGCTCAGGGCTATAATTCACCCCTCCACTTT; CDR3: CASSPVAQGYNSPLHF
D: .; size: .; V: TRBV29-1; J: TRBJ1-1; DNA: TGCAGTGTTCACAGGGACCAGGGCACTGAAGCTTTCTTT; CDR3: CSVHRDQGTEAFF
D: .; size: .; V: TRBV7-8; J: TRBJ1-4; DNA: TGTGCCAGCAGCCGTGCGAACCGGGGGGGACTACTGTTTTTT; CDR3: CASSRANRGGLLFF
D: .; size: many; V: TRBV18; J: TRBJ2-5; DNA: TGTGCCAGCTCCCCAAGGGCGAGCGTCCAAGAGACCCAGTACTTC; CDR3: CASSPRASVQETQYF
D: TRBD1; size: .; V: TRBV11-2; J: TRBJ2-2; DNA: TGTGCCAGCACCCGGACAGGGGCGAACACCGGGGAGCTGTTTTTT; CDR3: CASTRTGANTGELFF
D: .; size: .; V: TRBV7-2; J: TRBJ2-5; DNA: TGTGCCAGCAGCTTAGAATGGCTTTCAAGTGCGGTTAACCAAGAGACCCAGTACTTC; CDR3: CASSLEWLSSAVNQETQYF
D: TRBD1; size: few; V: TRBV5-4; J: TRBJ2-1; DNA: TGTGCCAGCGGGTACAGGGGCCGCCTCCCCAATGAGCAGTTCTTC; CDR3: CASGYRGRLPNEQFF
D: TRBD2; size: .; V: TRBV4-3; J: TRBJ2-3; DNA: TGCGCCAGCAGCCAAGGACTAGCGGAATTCACAGATACGCAGTATTTT; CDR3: CASSQGLAEFTDTQYF
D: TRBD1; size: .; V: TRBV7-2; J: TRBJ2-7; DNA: TGTGCCAGCAGCTTAGGGCCACCGGGACAGGGATCCTACGAGCAGTACTTC; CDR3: CASSLGPPGQGSYEQYF
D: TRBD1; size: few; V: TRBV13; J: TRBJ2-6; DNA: TGTGCCAGCAGCTCTCCCAACCAGAGGGGGCTGTCTGGGGCCAACGTCCTGACTTTC; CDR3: CASSSPNQRGLSGANVLTF